This T cell receptor beta chain is from a study of a mutant IDH1 vaccine in newly diagnosed glioma (dated by TCRdb to the early 2020s). About the investigation overall: Eight vaccinations were administered to patients in weeks 1, 3, 5, 7, 11, 15, 19 and 23, corresponding to visits V03 through V10. In the chemotherapy-containing groups, vaccination started alongside temozolomide cycles, whereas in patients who had radiotherapy alone it started 4-6 weeks after radiotherapy. Of the 25 to 40 treated patients, approximately 62% were male and 37.5% were female, and the mean age was roughly 38 years. Prior to enrollment, standard therapy consisting of radiotherapy alone, temozolomide alone, or radiochemotherapy with temozolomide had been administered to patients, with the combination being received by most patients. Peripheral blood was drawn at six visits: V03 (baseline), V05, V07, V10, V12 and V13. Longitudinal TCRB deep sequencing was performed for roughly 24 treated patients wherever samples were available for exploratory analyses. The paper as a whole reports these results and caveats: The authors stated that sample limitations prevented analyses of patient blood samples from being reproduced. PBMC samples for TCRB deep sequencing were selected based on availability. Immune responses induced by the vaccine were seen in roughly 92% of patients across multiple MHC alleles. Pseudoprogression appeared unrelated to alterations in the top peripheral T cell clonotypes detected by TCRB sequencing.

The sample's time point label is to be understood as: week 5, during vaccination. A 20-mer mutant IDH1 peptide at 300 micrograms in Montanide made up each vaccine dose, which was injected subcutaneously together with topical imiquimod. The donors had newly diagnosed IDH1-mutant astrocytomas of WHO grade 3 or 4 that showed loss of nuclear ATRX. The samples were drawn from NOA16, a multicentre, single-arm, open-label phase I trial in Germany that tested a mutant IDH1 peptide vaccine in humans for the first time. Genomic DNA for TCRB sequencing was extracted from EDTA blood using the DNeasy Blood and Tissue Kit. Receptor amplification or capture employed the immunoSEQ multiplex PCR assay. Rearranged TCR beta chain sequences were amplified using the hsTCRB Kit according to the manufacturer's protocol. An Illumina MiSeq was used to sequence the TCRB libraries. The paper's processing steps were these. The kit vendor's proprietary platform handled demultiplexing, trimming and gene mapping. The table was pulled from immuneACCESS by TCRdb, which kept in-frame rearrangements only. Such tables lose some clones; where checked, under half of the loss comes from unresolved V genes, and the rest has no known cause. V and J calls and clone size follow that table, whereas D and trimming were derived from the DNA. This sample is represented by about 83,000 clones; 90% to 95% of them were singletons. The leading ten clones occupy about 0.61% of the sample.

With regard to this clone: The target of this receptor is not known. The input lacks base qualities; no much larger clone sits a single base away.

The clonotype comes from a woman between 50 and 59 years old with glioma. Here the sequenced sample was PBMCs, taken from a glioma patient whose treatment included an IDH1 peptide vaccine.

In nucleotides, the sequence is TGTGCCAGCAGTCGTTCCCGCGATCAGCCCCAGCATTTT. It translates to CASSRSRDQPQHF. The rearrangement joined TRBV27 to TRBJ1-5; the D gene remains uncertain. Including cysteine and phenylalanine, the CDR3 has 13 amino acids. Of all the DNA, just the CDR3 is kept, 39 bases in frame from base 1. The germline ends are 10 bases apart after V is trimmed by 5 bases and J by 5 bases. Via the germline V gene (reference sequence), CDR1 is MNHEY and CDR2 SMNVEV.